Here is one TCR beta chain with its context. As yet, its antigen is unknown. The library was built from about 400 ng RNA with molecular barcoded adaptors for alpha/delta and beta/gamma chains. TCRdb used MiXCR to reprocess the reads, holding one entry per CDR3 protein. The sample records about 39,000 distinct CDR3 sequences, approximately 14% being singletons. The data stem from a study of read filtering for tumor transcriptome and immune sequencing. Study-level background: R-ISS stage counts were under 10 for I, about 17 for II, six or seven for III. Transcriptome libraries were built from DNase-treated RNA. Overall study results and limits: Single-read clonotypes: roughly 86% of IR-seq clonotypes (around 4% of reads), about 70% of RNA-seq clonotypes (approximately 45% of reads). RNA-seq captured clonotypes less deeply and reliably than IR-seq.

This CDR3 is built from 18 residues. Looked up from germline, CDR1 is MNHEY and CDR2 is SVGAGI. The V and J ends lost 0 bases and 0 bases respectively, with 15 bases between them. Source material: a population of CD138-negative cells sorted from bone marrow. The chain links TRBV6-5 to TRBJ1-3, with D maybe TRBD1 (6 bases). This clonotype originated in a donor at least 40 years old with multiple myeloma. The CDR3 reads CASSYSKGGSSSGNTIYF. CDR3 DNA: TGTGCCAGCAGTTACTCGAAGGGGGGCTCAAGCTCTGGAAACACCATATATTTT.